Below are 30 T cell receptor beta chains sequenced from a single sample in a study of T-cell memory formation after mild COVID-19. One entry per CDR3 protein, called by TCRdb with MiXCR from the 5' RACE reads. The sample includes some 210,000 distinct CDR3 sequences, about 17% of them seen just once. The sequenced sample was PBMCs or a T cell subset sorted from them (not recorded which). All receptors come from an adult woman who had mild COVID-19 (a few samples of this study predate the infection). Cell type and time point are not known.

In its sample, this clonotype was seen a few times. The V gene is TRBV4-3, the J gene TRBJ2-1; 7 positions agree with TRBD1. CDR3 length equals 15 residues. V was clipped by 3 bases and J by 1 base; unmatched bases: 3. CDR1 and CDR2 (germline): LGHNA, YSLEER. CDR3 coding DNA: TGCGCCAGCAGCCAGACAGGGAGATCCTACAATGAGCAGTTCTTC. It specifies CASSQTGRSYNEQFF.

The chain recombines TRBV7-2 with TRBJ2-5, with 7 bases fitting TRBD1. V shed 4 bases and J 5 bases; nucleotides not matched to a gene: 10. Germline CDR1 SGHTA, CDR2 FQGNSA. The CDR3 is 15 amino acids. CDR3 loop: CASSSQYRGGETQYF. CDR3 DNA: TGTGCCAGCAGCTCCCAATACAGGGGTGGGGAGACCCAGTACTTC.

This clonotype was observed at least ten times. The chain recombines TRBV5-1 with TRBJ2-7, with a weak D call TRBD1 (6 bases). CDR1 and CDR2 (germline): SGHRS, YFSETQ. This CDR3 has 15 residues. V was trimmed by 0 bases and J by 3 bases, leaving 13 bases between them. Here the CDR3 reads CASSLEGDTLYEQYF. For the CDR3, the DNA is TGCGCCAGCAGCTTGGAAGGGGACACCCTCTACGAGCAGTACTTC. The full variable domain, its missing parts supplied by reference TRBV5-1 and TRBJ2-7, is KAGVTQTPRYLIKTRGQQVTLSCSPISGHRSVSWYQQTPGQGLQFLFEYFSETQRNKGNFPGRFSGRQFSNSRSEMNVSTLELGDSALYLCASSLEGDTLYEQYFGPGTRLTVT.

This clonotype showed up just a few times. The rearrangement joins TRBV9 to TRBJ2-3; D ambiguous. This CDR3 is built from 12 residues. Trimming removed 1 base at V and 3 bases at J, with 3 bases between. CDR1 is SGDLS and CDR2 is YYNGEE in the germline V gene. This chain's CDR3 is CASSVRTDTQYF. The CDR3 nucleotides read TGTGCCAGCAGCGTAAGGACAGATACGCAGTATTTT.

V is TRBV3-1 and J is TRBJ2-5; D might be TRBD1 (7 bases). Germline V gene lookup returns CDR1 LGHDT and CDR2 YNNKEL (reference sequence). Trimming removed 2 bases from V and 5 bases from J, with 12 bases in between. The CDR3 is made up of 14 amino acids. The CDR3 reads CASSQRRGRETQYF. CDR3 bases: TGTGCCAGCAGCCAACGGAGGGGGCGCGAGACCCAGTACTTC.

This clonotype was seen a handful of times. CDR3 loop: CASSSGLAGTNTGELFF. In DNA, the CDR3 is TGTGCCAGCAGCTCCGGACTAGCGGGGACGAACACCGGGGAGCTGTTTTTT. The chain joins TRBV7-6 to TRBJ2-2; 12 nucleotides match TRBD2. V trimming: 4 bases; J trimming: 0 bases; junction bases outside the gene matches: 3. This CDR3 spans 17 amino acids. Germline assignment: CDR1 SGHVS and CDR2 FNYEAQ.

J is TRBJ1-1 and V is TRBV7-3; D is undetermined. The CDR3 loop spans 13 amino acids. V was pared by 3 bases and J by 0 bases, with 5 bases between. In germline, CDR1 is SGHTA, CDR2 FQGTGA. As DNA, the CDR3 is TGTGCCAGCAGCTTCGGGTTGAACACTGAAGCTTTCTTT. It translates to CASSFGLNTEAFF.

This clonotype occurred a few times. The chain employs TRBV5-1 and TRBJ2-2; tentatively, D is TRBD2 (6 bases). Trimming left V 4 bases short and J 6 bases short, with 10 bases between. The CDR3 is 13 residues long. Germline CDR1 reads SGHRS; CDR2 reads YFSETQ. The CDR3 loop reads CASSRGDAGELFF. CDR3 bases: TGCGCCAGCAGCCGCGGGGACGCCGGGGAGCTGTTTTTT.

V usage is TRBV7-8 and J usage is TRBJ1-4; the D gene is possibly TRBD1 (5 bases). Per germline, CDR1 SGHVS and CDR2 FQNEAQ. This CDR3 is 12 amino acids long. V was cut by 2 bases and J by 8 bases, with 6 bases left in between. CDR3 DNA: TGTGCCAGCAGCTTATGGGGCGAAAAACTGTTTTTT. Encoded protein: CASSLWGEKLFF.

This clonotype has just one count. The chain recombines TRBV6-5 with TRBJ2-7; 11 positions agree with TRBD2. The CDR3 length is 16 residues. V lost 0 bases to trimming and J lost 7 bases; unmatched junction nucleotides: 8. Per the germline V gene, CDR1 is MNHEY and CDR2 is SVGAGI. The CDR3 spells CASSYSLAGGPVEQYF. CDR3 DNA sequence: TGTGCCAGCAGTTACTCGTTAGCGGGAGGGCCTGTTGAGCAGTACTTC.

The rearrangement links TRBV7-2 to TRBJ1-5; 8 bases are a match to TRBD1. With V trimmed by 4 bases and J by 3 bases, 5 bases remained unmatched. CDR1 and CDR2 from the germline V gene are SGHTA and FQGNSA. This CDR3 spans 15 amino acids. The DNA for the CDR3 is TGTGCCAGCAGCTGGACAGGGAGGAACAATCAGCCCCAGCATTTT. Its protein product is CASSWTGRNNQPQHF. The entire variable domain, with the rest obtained from reference TRBV7-2 and TRBJ1-5, is as follows: GAGVSQSPSNKVTEKGKDVELRCDPISGHTALYWYRQSLGQGLEFLIYFQGNSAPDKSGLPSDRFSAERTGGSVSTLTIQRTQQEDSAVYLCASSWTGRNNQPQHFGDGTRLSIL.

In its sample, this clonotype was seen a few times. The chain carries TRBV7-2 and TRBJ2-5; D may be TRBD2 (6 bases). There are 15 residues in the CDR3. V lost 2 bases to trimming and J lost 3 bases, with 13 bases between them. In germline, CDR1 is SGHTA, CDR2 FQGNSA. CDR3 sequence (DNA): TGTGCCAGCAGCTTATTTTCGCGGAGGGAAGAGACCCAGTACTTC. Protein product: CASSLFSRREETQYF.

The V call is TRBV11-2, the J call TRBJ2-7; D assignment may be TRBD1 or TRBD2 (5 bases each). The CDR3 covers 12 residues. The germline V and J ends were trimmed by 5 bases and 6 bases, with 11 bases remaining between them. In germline, CDR1 is SGHAT, CDR2 FQNNGV. In DNA, the CDR3 is TGTGCCAGCAGCCACGGGGCCGGCGAGCAGTACTTC. It codes for CASSHGAGEQYF.

This clonotype has only a few counts. The chain links TRBV12-3 or TRBV12-4 to TRBJ2-7, with 10 bases matching TRBD1. J lost 1 base, V lost 5 bases, and 5 bases had no gene match. The CDR3 runs to 15 residues. The CDR3 DNA reads TGTGCCAGCAGTCGAAGGACAGGGGGGTCCTACGAGCAGTACTTC. Protein: CASSRRTGGSYEQYF.

This clonotype was counted between two and nine times. The rearrangement links TRBV29-1 to TRBJ1-2; no clear D gene. V was trimmed by 0 bases and J by 0 bases, leaving 5 bases between them. Germline V gene lookup returns CDR1 SQVTM and CDR2 ANQGSEA. The CDR3 spans 13 residues. The CDR3 coding sequence is TGCAGCGTTGAAGATCGGACTAACTATGGCTACACCTTC. It encodes CSVEDRTNYGYTF.

The chain carries TRBV12-3 or TRBV12-4 and TRBJ1-5, with 8 bases aligning to TRBD1. The ends lost 3 bases at V and 8 bases at J; junction bases unmatched: 3. This CDR3 contains 13 residues. The CDR3 sequence is CASSFGQGEPQHF. The CDR3 coding sequence is TGTGCCAGCAGTTTCGGACAGGGAGAGCCCCAGCATTTT.

This clonotype has a count of ten or more. The chain links TRBV5-5 to TRBJ2-1, with a weak D call TRBD1 (5 bases). The germline V gene has CDR1 SGHKS and CDR2 YYEKEE (reference sequence). Trimming took 4 bases from V and 9 from J, leaving 11 bases between them. The CDR3 extends over 12 amino acids. The CDR3 protein is CASSQDNAEQFF. DNA of the CDR3: TGTGCCAGCAGCCAGGACAATGCTGAGCAGTTCTTC.

The genes are TRBV10-3 and TRBJ2-7; 10 nucleotides align to TRBD2. V lost 10 bases, J lost 2 bases, and 14 bases stayed unmatched. CDR1 and CDR2 from the germline V gene are ENHRY and SYGVKD. The CDR3 is 16 residues long. The CDR3 DNA reads as TGTGCCACCGGGAGGGGGAGCGGGAGGGAAACCTACGAGCAGTACTTC. This encodes CATGRGSGRETYEQYF.

The rearrangement links TRBV20-1 to TRBJ1-5; a possible D gene is TRBD1 (5 bases). V lost 4 bases, J lost 3 bases, and 16 bases lay in between. Germline assignment: CDR1 DFQATT and CDR2 SNEGSKA (reference sequence). The CDR3 is 15 residues long. The CDR3 DNA reads TGCAGTGCTAACCCCGGGGCGGTTGACAATCAGCCCCAGCATTTT. It translates to CSANPGAVDNQPQHF.

V gene TRBV7-6 combines with J gene TRBJ2-2; D unclear. CDR3 length: 15 amino acids. Germline V CDR1 and CDR2: SGHVS, FNYEAQ. V was pared by 2 bases and J by 5 bases, with 12 bases between. For the CDR3, the DNA is TGTGCCAGCAGCTTATTCGGTGTTGAAACCGGGGAGCTGTTTTTT. It codes for CASSLFGVETGELFF.

This clonotype has more than one count but fewer than ten. The chain carries TRBV6-2 or TRBV6-3 and TRBJ1-1; D is perhaps TRBD1 (5 bases). The CDR3 has 14 residues. Germline assignment: CDR1 MNHEY and CDR2 SVGEGT. Trimming removed 6 bases at V and 1 base at J, with 12 bases between. The CDR3 loop is CASRDNRENTEAFF. CDR3 in DNA: TGTGCCAGCAGGGACAACAGAGAGAACACTGAAGCTTTCTTT.

CDR3 region: CASSQDKTSGGAENIQYF. CDR3 DNA: TGTGCCAGCAGCCAAGATAAGACTAGCGGGGGGGCCGAAAACATTCAGTACTTC. The chain links TRBV3-1 to TRBJ2-4, with 14 bases lining up with TRBD2. With V trimmed by 0 bases and J by 5 bases, 6 bases remained unmatched. The CDR3 length is 18 residues. In germline, CDR1 is LGHDT, CDR2 YNNKEL (reference sequence).

This clonotype was seen a handful of times. The CDR3 loop is CASSTGTTGHIQYF. The CDR3 coding sequence is TGTGCCAGTAGTACCGGGACAACGGGGCACATTCAGTACTTC. J is TRBJ2-4 and V is TRBV19; tentative D call: TRBD1 (6 bases). Between the trimmed V and J ends, which lost 4 bases and 8 bases, there was a span of 15 bases. The CDR3 covers 14 residues. The germline V gene has CDR1 LNHDA and CDR2 SQIVND (reference sequence).

This clonotype was counted only a few times. The rearrangement links TRBV7-2 to TRBJ1-1, with 7 bases lining up with TRBD1. V lost 2 bases and J lost 2; bases outside the gene matches: 5. Germline-derived CDR1 and CDR2 are SGHTA and FQGNSA. This CDR3 contains 15 residues. The CDR3 is CASSLHRDRNTEAFF. For the CDR3, the DNA is TGTGCCAGCAGCTTACATCGGGACAGAAACACTGAAGCTTTCTTT. Based on the CDR3 plus reference TRBV7-2 and TRBJ1-1, the full variable domain is GAGVSQSPSNKVTEKGKDVELRCDPISGHTALYWYRQSLGQGLEFLIYFQGNSAPDKSGLPSDRFSAERTGGSVSTLTIQRTQQEDSAVYLCASSLHRDRNTEAFFGQGTRLTVV.

The rearrangement joins TRBV6-6 to TRBJ1-2; possible D gene TRBD1, 5 bases. The germline gives CDR1 MNHNY, CDR2 SVGAGI (reference sequence). The CDR3 is made up of 12 amino acids. Trimming removed 5 bases at V and 4 bases at J, with 8 bases between. The CDR3 region has the DNA TGTGCCAGCAGTACCGACAGCTATGGCTACACCTTC. It specifies CASSTDSYGYTF.

The chain carries TRBV7-2 and TRBJ1-1, with D unclear. CDR3 length: 15 residues. V lost 1 base and J lost 1, with 10 bases in between. Germline assignment: CDR1 SGHTA and CDR2 FQGNSA. CDR3 sequence (DNA): TGTGCCAGCAGCTTAGGCCTATACAGGAACACTGAAGCTTTCTTT. Translating gives CASSLGLYRNTEAFF.

The genes are TRBV4-1 and TRBJ1-1; D gene unclear. The germline V and J ends were trimmed by 3 bases and 4 bases, with 12 bases remaining between them. Germline assignment: CDR1 MGHRA and CDR2 YSYEKL. The CDR3 is 14 amino acids. The CDR3 DNA reads TGCGCCAGCAGCCATCCCCCGGGAGGCACTGAAGCTTTCTTT. Translating gives CASSHPPGGTEAFF.

This clonotype was found many times. V and J are TRBV12-3 or TRBV12-4 and TRBJ2-1, with D possibly TRBD2 on 6 matching bases. V lost 7 bases and J 2 bases, leaving 9 bases between the germline ends. The CDR3 has 13 amino acids. CDR3 protein: CASIREPYNEQFF. In DNA, the CDR3 is TGTGCCAGCATTCGGGAGCCCTACAATGAGCAGTTCTTC.

This clonotype was seen only a few times. The chain has TRBV30 and TRBJ2-5, with D unresolved. CDR1 and CDR2 (germline): GTSNPN, SVGIG (reference sequence). The CDR3 contains 13 residues. V was trimmed by 1 base and J by 7 bases, leaving 13 bases between them. CDR3 region: CAWSGLIGGTQYF. CDR3 DNA sequence: TGTGCCTGGAGTGGACTTATTGGCGGGACCCAGTACTTC.

The sample holds a few counts of this clonotype. The chain couples TRBV11-2 to TRBJ2-7; 9 nucleotides align to TRBD2. Germline V gene lookup returns CDR1 SGHAT and CDR2 FQNNGV. J gave up 4 bases and V 5 bases, and 12 bases lay outside the gene matches. This CDR3 spans 16 amino acids. CDR3 coding DNA: TGTGCCAGCAGCAGAGCGGGACTAGCCTCCCGTTACGAGCAGTACTTC. Translation: CASSRAGLASRYEQYF.